This T cell receptor beta chain comes out of a study of blood T cell repertoires in COVID-19. V lost 6 bases to trimming and J lost 0 bases, with 8 bases between them. The CDR3 runs 14 residues. Germline assignment: CDR1 MNHEY and CDR2 SVGAGI. Seattle researchers signed up patients amid active infection and tracked them longitudinally. Study processing details: For nucleated cells, counts were estimated from reference gene primer amplification. Libraries were prepared by immunoSEQ multiplex PCR; TCRdb keeps only in-frame clonotypes and omits some of them. V and J calls and clone size are those listed in that table; D and trimming were worked out from the DNA. The data show 200,000 to 300,000 clones, with about 87% seen just once and roughly 6% held by the top ten.

The TCR was taken from a woman aged 25 to 39 with COVID-19, enrolled during active disease. V and J are TRBV6-5 and TRBJ1-4, with D hard to call. The sample taken for sequencing was peripheral blood. DNA of the CDR3: TGTGCCAGCAGGGCCACCTCAACTAATGAAAAACTGTTTTTT. Encoded protein: CASRATSTNEKLFF.